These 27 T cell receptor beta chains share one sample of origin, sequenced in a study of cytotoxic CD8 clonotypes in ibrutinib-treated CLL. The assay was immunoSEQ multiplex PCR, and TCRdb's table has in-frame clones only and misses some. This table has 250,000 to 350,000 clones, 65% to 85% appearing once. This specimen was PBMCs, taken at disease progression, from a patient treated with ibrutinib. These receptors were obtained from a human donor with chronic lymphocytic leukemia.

The DNA for the CDR3 is TGTGCCAGCAGTTGGACTAGCGGTTCCTACGAGCAGTACTTC. This translates into CASSWTSGSYEQYF. The V gene is TRBV7-2, the J gene TRBJ2-7, with 10 positions matching TRBD2. Germline V gives CDR1 SGHTA, CDR2 FQGNSA. The junction had 3 bases not matched to a gene; V was cut back by 6 bases and J by 1 base. The CDR3 is 14 residues long.

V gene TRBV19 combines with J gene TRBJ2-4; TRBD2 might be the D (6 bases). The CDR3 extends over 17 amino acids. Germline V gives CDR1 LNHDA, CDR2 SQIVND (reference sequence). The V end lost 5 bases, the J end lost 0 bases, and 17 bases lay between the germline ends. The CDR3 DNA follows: TGTGCCAGTAGTGGGGACTGGGGAGTACTAGCCAAAAACATTCAGTACTTC. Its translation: CASSGDWGVLAKNIQYF. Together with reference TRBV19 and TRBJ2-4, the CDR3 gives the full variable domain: DGGITQSPKYLFRKEGQNVTLSCEQNLNHDAMYWYRQDPGQGLRLIYYSQIVNDFQKGDIAEGYSVSREKKESFPLTVTSAQKNPTAFYLCASSGDWGVLAKNIQYFGAGTRLSVL.

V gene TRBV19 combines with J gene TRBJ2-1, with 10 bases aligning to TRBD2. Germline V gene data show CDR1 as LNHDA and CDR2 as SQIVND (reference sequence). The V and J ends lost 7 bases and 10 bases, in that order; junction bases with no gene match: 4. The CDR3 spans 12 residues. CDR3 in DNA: TGTGCCAGTACGAGGACTAGCGGAGAGCAGTTCTTC. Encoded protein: CASTRTSGEQFF.

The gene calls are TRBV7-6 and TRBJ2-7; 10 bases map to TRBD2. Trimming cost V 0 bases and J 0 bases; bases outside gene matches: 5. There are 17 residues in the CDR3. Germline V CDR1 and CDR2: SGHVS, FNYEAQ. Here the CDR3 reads CASSLAPASGSSYEQYF. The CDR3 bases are TGTGCCAGCAGCTTAGCGCCCGCTAGCGGGAGCTCCTACGAGCAGTACTTC.

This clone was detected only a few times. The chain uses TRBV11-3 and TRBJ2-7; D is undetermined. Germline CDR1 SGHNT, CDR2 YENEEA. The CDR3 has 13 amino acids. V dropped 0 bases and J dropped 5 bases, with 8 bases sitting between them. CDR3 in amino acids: CASSLEFRHEQYF. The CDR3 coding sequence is TGTGCCAGCAGCTTAGAGTTCCGCCACGAGCAGTACTTC.

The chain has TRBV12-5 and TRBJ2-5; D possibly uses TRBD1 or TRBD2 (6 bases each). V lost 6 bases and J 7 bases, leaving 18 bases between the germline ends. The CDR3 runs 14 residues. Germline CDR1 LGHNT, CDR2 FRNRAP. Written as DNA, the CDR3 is TGTGCTAGTGGGAGGGGGGACCCAGGCGGGACCCAGTACTTC. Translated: CASGRGDPGGTQYF.

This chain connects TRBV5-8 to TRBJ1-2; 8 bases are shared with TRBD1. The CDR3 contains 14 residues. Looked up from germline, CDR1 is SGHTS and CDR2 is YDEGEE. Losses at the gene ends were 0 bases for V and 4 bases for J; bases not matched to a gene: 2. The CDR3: CASSLGQGIYGYTF. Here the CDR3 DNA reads TGTGCCAGCAGCTTGGGACAGGGGATCTATGGCTACACCTTC.

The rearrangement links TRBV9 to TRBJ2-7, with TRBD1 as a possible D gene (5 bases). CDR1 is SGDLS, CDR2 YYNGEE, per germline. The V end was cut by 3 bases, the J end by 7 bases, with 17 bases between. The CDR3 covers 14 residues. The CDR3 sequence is CASSGMTSPGEQYF. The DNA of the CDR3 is TGTGCCAGCAGCGGGATGACAAGCCCAGGGGAGCAGTACTTC.

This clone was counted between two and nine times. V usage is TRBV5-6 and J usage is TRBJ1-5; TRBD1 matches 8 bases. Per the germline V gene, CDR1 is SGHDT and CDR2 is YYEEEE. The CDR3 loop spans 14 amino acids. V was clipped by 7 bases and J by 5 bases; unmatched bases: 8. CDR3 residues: CASGRQGRDQPQHF. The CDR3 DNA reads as TGTGCCAGCGGTCGACAGGGGAGGGATCAGCCCCAGCATTTT. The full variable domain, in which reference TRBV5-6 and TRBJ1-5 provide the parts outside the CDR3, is DAGVTQSPTHLIKTRGQQVTLRCSPKSGHDTVSWYQQALGQGPQFIFQYYEEEERQRGNFPDRFSGHQFPNYSSELNVNALLLGDSALYLCASGRQGRDQPQHFGDGTRLSIL.

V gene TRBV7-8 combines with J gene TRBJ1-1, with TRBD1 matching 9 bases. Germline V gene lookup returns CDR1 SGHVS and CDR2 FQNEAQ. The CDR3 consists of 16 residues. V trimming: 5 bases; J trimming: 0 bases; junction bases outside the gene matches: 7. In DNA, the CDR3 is TGTGCCAGCAGCCCACAGGGGGCCGTCCTGAACACTGAAGCTTTCTTT. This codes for CASSPQGAVLNTEAFF. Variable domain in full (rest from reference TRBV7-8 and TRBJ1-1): GAGVSQSPRYKVAKRGQDVALRCDPISGHVSLFWYQQALGQGPEFLTYFQNEAQLDKSGLPSDRFFAERPEGSVSTLKIQRTQQEDSAVYLCASSPQGAVLNTEAFFGQGTRLTVV.

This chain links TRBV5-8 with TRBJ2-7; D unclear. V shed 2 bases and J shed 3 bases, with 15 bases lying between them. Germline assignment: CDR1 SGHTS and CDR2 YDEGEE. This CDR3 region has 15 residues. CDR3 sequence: CASSFWQPLGYEQYF. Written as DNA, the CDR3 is TGTGCCAGCAGCTTCTGGCAACCCCTGGGCTACGAGCAGTACTTC.

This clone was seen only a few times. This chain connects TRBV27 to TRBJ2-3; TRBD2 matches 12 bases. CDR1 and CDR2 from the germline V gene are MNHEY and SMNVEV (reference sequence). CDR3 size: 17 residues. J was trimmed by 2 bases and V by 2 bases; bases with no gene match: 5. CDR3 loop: CASSLRLAGVHTDTQYF. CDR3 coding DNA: TGTGCCAGCAGTTTAAGACTAGCGGGAGTCCACACAGATACGCAGTATTTT.

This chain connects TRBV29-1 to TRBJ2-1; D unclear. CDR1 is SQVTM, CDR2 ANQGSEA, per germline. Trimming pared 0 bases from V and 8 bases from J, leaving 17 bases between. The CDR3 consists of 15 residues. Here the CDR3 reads CSVEDLARLGDEQFF. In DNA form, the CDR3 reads TGCAGCGTTGAAGATCTGGCTAGGCTTGGGGATGAGCAGTTCTTC.

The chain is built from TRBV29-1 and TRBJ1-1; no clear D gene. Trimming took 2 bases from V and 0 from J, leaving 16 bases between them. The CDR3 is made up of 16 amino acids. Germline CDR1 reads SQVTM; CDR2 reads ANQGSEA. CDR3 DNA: TGCAGCGTTGAACTCCGGGCGGGGTCGGTGAACACTGAAGCTTTCTTT. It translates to CSVELRAGSVNTEAFF.

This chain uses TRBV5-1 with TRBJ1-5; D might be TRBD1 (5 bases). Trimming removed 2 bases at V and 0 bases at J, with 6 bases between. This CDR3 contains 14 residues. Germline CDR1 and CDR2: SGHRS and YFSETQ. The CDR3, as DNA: TGCGCCAGCAGCTTTGGGGGTAGCAATCAGCCCCAGCATTTT. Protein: CASSFGGSNQPQHF.

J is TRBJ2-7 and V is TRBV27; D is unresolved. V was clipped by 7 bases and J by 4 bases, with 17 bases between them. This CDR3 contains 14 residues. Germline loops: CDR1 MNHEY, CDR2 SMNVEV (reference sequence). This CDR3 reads CASNQAGPAYEQYF. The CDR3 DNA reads TGTGCCAGCAATCAGGCTGGACCAGCTTACGAGCAGTACTTC.

The CDR3 spells CASSDPTGLANTIYF. CDR3 DNA sequence: TGTGCCAGCAGTGACCCGACAGGGTTGGCAAACACCATATATTTT. The genes are TRBV6-4 and TRBJ1-3, with 7 bases matching TRBD1. V lost 2 bases to trimming and J lost 6 bases; unmatched junction nucleotides: 7. The germline CDR1 and CDR2 sequences are MRHNA and SNTAGT. The CDR3 extends over 15 amino acids.

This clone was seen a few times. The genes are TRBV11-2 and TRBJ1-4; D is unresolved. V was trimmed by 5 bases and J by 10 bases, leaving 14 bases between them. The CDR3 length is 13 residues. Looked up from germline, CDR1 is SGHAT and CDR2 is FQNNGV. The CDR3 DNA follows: TGTGCCAGCAGCCAAATAGCGATCGCAAAACTGTTTTTT. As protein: CASSQIAIAKLFF. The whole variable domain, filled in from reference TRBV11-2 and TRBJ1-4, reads EAGVAQSPRYKIIEKRQSVAFWCNPISGHATLYWYQQILGQGPKLLIQFQNNGVVDDSQLPKDRFSAERLKGVDSTLKIQPAKLEDSAVYLCASSQIAIAKLFFGSGTQLSVL.

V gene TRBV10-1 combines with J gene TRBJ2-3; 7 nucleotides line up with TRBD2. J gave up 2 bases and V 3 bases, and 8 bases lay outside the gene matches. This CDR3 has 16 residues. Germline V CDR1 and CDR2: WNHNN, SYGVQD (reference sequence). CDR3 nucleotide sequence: TGCGCCAGCAGTGACCCGCTAGCGGACCCCACAGATACGCAGTATTTT. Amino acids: CASSDPLADPTDTQYF.

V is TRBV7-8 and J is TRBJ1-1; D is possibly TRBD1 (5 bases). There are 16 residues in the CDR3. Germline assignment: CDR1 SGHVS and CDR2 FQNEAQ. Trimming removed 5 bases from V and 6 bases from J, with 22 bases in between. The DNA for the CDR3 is TGTGCCAGCAGCCAGGGCAGGGTTGGGGTCTCCGCTGAAGCTTTCTTT. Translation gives CASSQGRVGVSAEAFF.

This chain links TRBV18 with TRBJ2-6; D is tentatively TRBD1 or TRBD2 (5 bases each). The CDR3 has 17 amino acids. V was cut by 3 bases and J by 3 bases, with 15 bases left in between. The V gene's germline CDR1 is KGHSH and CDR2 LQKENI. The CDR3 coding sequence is TGTGCCAGCTCACCGGCGAGGGACCTATTTGGGGCCAACGTCCTGACTTTC. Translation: CASSPARDLFGANVLTF. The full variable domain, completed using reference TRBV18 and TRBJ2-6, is NAGVMQNPRHLVRRRGQEARLRCSPMKGHSHVYWYRQLPEEGLKFMVYLQKENIIDESGMPKERFSAEFPKEGPSILRIQQVVRGDSAAYFCASSPARDLFGANVLTFGAGSRLTVL.

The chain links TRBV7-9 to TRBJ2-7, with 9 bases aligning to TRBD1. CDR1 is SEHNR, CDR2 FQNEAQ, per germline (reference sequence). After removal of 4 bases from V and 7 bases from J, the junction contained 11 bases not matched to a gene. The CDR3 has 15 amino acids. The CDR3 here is CASSSHTGTGREQYF. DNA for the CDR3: TGTGCCAGCAGCTCCCATACCGGGACAGGGAGGGAGCAGTACTTC.

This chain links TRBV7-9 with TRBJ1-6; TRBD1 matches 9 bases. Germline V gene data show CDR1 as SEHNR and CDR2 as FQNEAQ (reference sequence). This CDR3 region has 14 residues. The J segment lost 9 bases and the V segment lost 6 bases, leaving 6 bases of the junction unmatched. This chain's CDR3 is CASRRGQGGSPLHF. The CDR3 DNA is TGTGCCAGCAGAAGGGGACAGGGAGGTTCACCCCTCCACTTT.

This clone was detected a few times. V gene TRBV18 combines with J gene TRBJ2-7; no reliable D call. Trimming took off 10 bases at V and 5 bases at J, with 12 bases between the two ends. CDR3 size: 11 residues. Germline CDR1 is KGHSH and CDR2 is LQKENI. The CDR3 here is CATKEGHEQYF. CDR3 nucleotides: TGTGCCACCAAGGAAGGTCACGAGCAGTACTTC.

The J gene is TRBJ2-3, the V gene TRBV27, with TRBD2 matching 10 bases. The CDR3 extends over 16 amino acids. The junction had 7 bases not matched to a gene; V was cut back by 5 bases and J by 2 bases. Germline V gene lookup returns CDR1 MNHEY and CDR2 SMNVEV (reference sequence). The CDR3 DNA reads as TGTGCCAGCAGTACTCGAGCGGGGGGGCCCACAGATACGCAGTATTTT. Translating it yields CASSTRAGGPTDTQYF.

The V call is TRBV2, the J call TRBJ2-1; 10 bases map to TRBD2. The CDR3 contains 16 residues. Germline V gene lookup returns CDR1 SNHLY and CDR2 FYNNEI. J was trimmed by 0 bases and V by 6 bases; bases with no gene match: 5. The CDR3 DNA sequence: TGTGCCAGCAGCGGACTAGCGGACCTCTCCTACAATGAGCAGTTCTTC. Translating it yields CASSGLADLSYNEQFF.

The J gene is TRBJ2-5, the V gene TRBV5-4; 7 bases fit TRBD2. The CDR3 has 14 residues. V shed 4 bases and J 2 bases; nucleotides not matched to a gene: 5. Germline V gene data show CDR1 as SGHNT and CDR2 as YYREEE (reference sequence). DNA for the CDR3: TGTGCCAGCAGCCTGGGAGGGCTTCAAGAGACCCAGTACTTC. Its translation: CASSLGGLQETQYF.